The sequence of this T cell receptor (beta chain) was determined in a study of T cells after yellow fever vaccination. TCRdb fed the 5' RACE reads into MiXCR, producing one record per CDR3 protein. Counted here are just under 600,000 distinct CDR3 sequences, approximately 12% occurring once; the ten biggest clones make up about 14%. With regard to this clonotype: Its matching antigen is unknown.

Findings and caveats of the study: FACS-sorted repertoires might harbor abundant contaminating clonotypes from the bulk population. Reappearing after the booster were most of the clones from primary vaccination (roughly 96% CD4, about 88% CD8).

The CDR3 is 17 amino acids. Germline assignment: CDR1 SEHNR and CDR2 FQNEAQ (reference sequence). The J segment lost 1 base and the V segment lost 5 bases, leaving 7 bases of the junction unmatched. The rearrangement joins TRBV7-9 to TRBJ2-2; 10 bases match TRBD1. This TCR was sampled from a man between 25 and 39 years old who received the YFV17D yellow fever vaccine. The specimen comprised PBMCs, sampled on the day of the yellow fever booster vaccination. The CDR3 here is CASSKTGTGENTGELFF. The CDR3 DNA sequence: TGTGCCAGCAGCAAGACCGGGACAGGGGAGAACACCGGGGAGCTGTTTTTT.